Below are 18 T cell receptor beta chains sequenced from a single sample in a study of T cell responses to AZD1222 COVID-19 vaccine. Assay used: immunoSEQ multiplex PCR; TCRdb lists only in-frame clones, some missing. The data hold about 120,000 clones, with about 88% observed a single time. The sample consisted of peripheral blood, taken on day 0 of AZD1222 vaccination. The receptor set was obtained from an adult in good health.

This clone was observed a single time. V usage is TRBV27 and J usage is TRBJ2-1; 7 bases are a match to TRBD2. V dropped 10 bases and J dropped 0; count of bases not matched to a gene: 9. This CDR3 spans 15 amino acids. The germline V gene has CDR1 MNHEY and CDR2 SMNVEV (reference sequence). The CDR3 spells CATKSGVSSYNEQFF. The CDR3 DNA reads TGTGCCACCAAAAGCGGGGTAAGCTCCTACAATGAGCAGTTCTTC.

V usage is TRBV5-8 and J usage is TRBJ2-2; 7 bases match TRBD2. Trimming took 3 bases from V and 4 from J; bases not matched to a gene: 9. Germline loops: CDR1 SGHTS, CDR2 YDEGEE. This CDR3 region has 16 residues. In nucleotides, the CDR3 is TGTGCCAGCAGCTCAAAGGGAGGGGAGATCACCGGGGAGCTGTTTTTT. Translated: CASSSKGGEITGELFF.

The V and J genes are TRBV5-5 and TRBJ2-3; a possible D gene is TRBD2 (6 bases). The germline V gene has CDR1 SGHKS and CDR2 YYEKEE (reference sequence). V was trimmed by 0 bases and J by 8 bases, leaving 19 bases between them. The length of the CDR3 is 16 residues. The CDR3 loop reads CASSLGLGGAQGTQYF. CDR3 bases: TGTGCCAGCAGCTTGGGCCTGGGGGGTGCCCAGGGTACGCAGTATTTT.

The chain uses TRBV19 and TRBJ2-5, with D uncertain. Germline V gene data show CDR1 as LNHDA and CDR2 as SQIVND (reference sequence). This CDR3 region has 13 residues. V was shortened by 1 base and J by 1 base, with 4 bases between the two germline ends. The CDR3 DNA reads as TGTGCCAGTAGTATAGGCACCCAAGAGACCCAGTACTTC. This encodes CASSIGTQETQYF. Looking up the rest from reference TRBV19 and TRBJ2-5 gives the full variable domain: DGGITQSPKYLFRKEGQNVTLSCEQNLNHDAMYWYRQDPGQGLRLIYYSQIVNDFQKGDIAEGYSVSREKKESFPLTVTSAQKNPTAFYLCASSIGTQETQYFGPGTRLLVL.

This CDR3 is CASSPGQGIAKNIQYF. The CDR3 nucleotides read TGCGCCAGCAGCCCCGGACAGGGAATTGCCAAAAACATTCAGTACTTC. V and J are TRBV5-1 and TRBJ2-4; 8 bases match TRBD1. CDR3 length: 16 amino acids. Germline V gene sequence: CDR1 SGHRS, CDR2 YFSETQ. The ends lost 4 bases at V and 1 base at J; junction bases unmatched: 7.

This clone has a single count. This could be a read error, since a much larger clone is one nucleotide away. The chain links TRBV18 to TRBJ1-2, with 7 bases matching TRBD1. The germline V gene has CDR1 KGHSH and CDR2 LQKENI. There are 12 residues in the CDR3. Trimming removed 5 bases from V and 7 bases from J; junction bases left unmatched: 4. The CDR3 spells CASSAGTAGYTF. Written as DNA, the CDR3 is TGTGCCAGCTCAGCGGGGACAGCTGGCTACACCTTC.

The chain joins TRBV30 to TRBJ2-5; possible D gene TRBD2, 5 bases. V dropped 5 bases and J dropped 0 bases, with 10 bases sitting between them. CDR3 length: 13 amino acids. CDR1 is GTSNPN and CDR2 is SVGIG in the germline V gene (reference sequence). The CDR3 loop reads CAWQRQYQETQYF. CDR3 bases: TGTGCCTGGCAGCGGCAGTACCAAGAGACCCAGTACTTC. The full variable domain, rest sourced from reference TRBV30 and TRBJ2-5, is SQTIHQWPATLVQPVGSPLSLECTVEGTSNPNLYWYRQAAGRGLQLLFYSVGIGQISSEVPQNLSASRPQDRQFILSSKKLLLSDSGFYLCAWQRQYQETQYFGPGTRLLVL.

The rearrangement joins TRBV19 to TRBJ2-7; 9 nucleotides line up with TRBD1. Germline CDR1 LNHDA, CDR2 SQIVND (reference sequence). The CDR3 loop spans 16 amino acids. V lost 6 bases and J lost 5; bases outside the gene matches: 14. CDR3 loop: CASSPKPGQGFDEQYF. The DNA of the CDR3 is TGTGCCAGTAGCCCAAAACCGGGACAGGGTTTCGACGAGCAGTACTTC.

This clone has a single count. J is TRBJ2-1 and V is TRBV6-5, with D possibly TRBD2 on 6 matching bases. The ends were cut back, 5 bases at V and 5 bases at J, with 16 bases in the middle. CDR3 length: 15 amino acids. Germline V lookup: CDR1 MNHEY, CDR2 SVGAGI. CDR3 nucleotide sequence: TGTGCCAGCAGTAGACGGGACTCCCCTCACAATGAGCAGTTCTTC. It specifies CASSRRDSPHNEQFF.

The J gene is TRBJ2-1, the V gene TRBV28; D may correspond to TRBD1 or TRBD2 (5 bases each). V lost 7 bases to trimming and J lost 1 base, with 8 bases between them. The CDR3 totals 13 residues. Looked up from germline, CDR1 is MDHEN and CDR2 is SYDVKM. CDR3 sequence (DNA): TGTGCCAGCAATGGGGGATCCTACAATGAGCAGTTCTTC. This sequence encodes CASNGGSYNEQFF.

The V gene is TRBV15, the J gene TRBJ2-5, with D hard to call. V was trimmed by 2 bases and J by 3 bases, leaving 4 bases between them. CDR1 is LNHNV, CDR2 YYDKDF, per germline (reference sequence). CDR3 length: 12 amino acids. The CDR3 sequence is CATSRNEETQYF. As DNA, the CDR3 is TGTGCCACCAGCAGAAATGAAGAGACCCAGTACTTC.

The CDR3 DNA reads as TGTGCCAGCCAAACCGGGACTTCCCTCTGGGGCTACACCTTC. Encoded protein: CASQTGTSLWGYTF. The V gene is TRBV6-5, the J gene TRBJ1-2; D possibly corresponds to TRBD1 (5 bases). This CDR3 is 14 amino acids long. CDR1 is MNHEY and CDR2 is SVGAGI in the germline V gene. V dropped 8 bases and J dropped 8 bases, with 21 bases sitting between them.

This clone occurred once. This rearrangement joins TRBV5-5 to TRBJ1-5; 7 bases agree with TRBD1. The CDR3 has 18 amino acids. The J segment lost 1 base and the V segment lost 4 bases, leaving 14 bases of the junction unmatched. Germline loops: CDR1 SGHKS, CDR2 YYEKEE (reference sequence). The CDR3 DNA sequence: TGTGCCAGCAGCCAAGGAATTATTGAGGGGGCGAGCAATCAGCCCCAGCATTTT. Translating gives CASSQGIIEGASNQPQHF.

The chain is built from TRBV29-1 and TRBJ1-1; no definite D call. The CDR3 has 15 residues. From germline, CDR1 is SQVTM and CDR2 ANQGSEA. Trimming removed 4 bases from V and 0 bases from J, with 15 bases in between. CDR3 nucleotides: TGCAGCGTTGCCTTCGGGCAGCCCATGAACACTGAAGCTTTCTTT. It yields the protein CSVAFGQPMNTEAFF.

The chain recombines TRBV2 with TRBJ2-3; possible D gene TRBD1, 5 bases. V was pared by 5 bases and J by 2 bases, with 11 bases between. Germline CDR1 and CDR2: SNHLY and FYNNEI. CDR3 length: 14 amino acids. As DNA, the CDR3 is TGTGCCAGCAGTATCGGACAAATCACAGATACGCAGTATTTT. Its protein product is CASSIGQITDTQYF.

The V gene is TRBV27, the J gene TRBJ2-2, with a weak D call TRBD1 (6 bases). Trimming stripped 0 bases from V and 5 bases from J, with 10 bases between. CDR1 and CDR2 from the germline V gene are MNHEY and SMNVEV (reference sequence). CDR3 length: 15 amino acids. The CDR3 DNA sequence: TGTGCCAGCAGTTTATCGACTCAGGGGACCGGGGAGCTGTTTTTT. It encodes CASSLSTQGTGELFF.

The chain carries TRBV7-2 and TRBJ1-1; possibly TRBD1 for D (5 bases). The V end lost 7 bases, the J end lost 0 bases, and 18 bases lay between the germline ends. The length of the CDR3 is 16 residues. Germline-derived CDR1 and CDR2 are SGHTA and FQGNSA. CDR3 nucleotides: TGTGCCAGCACCATACAACCGGGACGGATGAACACTGAAGCTTTCTTT. This encodes CASTIQPGRMNTEAFF.

This chain links TRBV2 with TRBJ1-6, with a weak D call TRBD1 (6 bases). The CDR3 spans 14 residues. Germline V lookup: CDR1 SNHLY, CDR2 FYNNEI. With 3 bases removed from V and 9 bases from J, the gap between germline ends came to 12 bases. The CDR3 here is CASSEGQGISPLHF. The CDR3 DNA is TGTGCCAGCAGTGAGGGACAAGGGATTTCACCCCTCCACTTT.